A selection of T cell receptor beta chains follows, all from one sample in a study of cytomegalovirus exposure and HLA in healthy donors. Only in-frame clones appear in the TCRdb table, and some are missing; sequencing was by immunoSEQ multiplex PCR. The table lists 160,000 or so clones, roughly 81% of them singletons, with about 13% in the top ten. Sequenced input: PBMCs. The origin of the receptors is a woman aged 50 to 60 in good health and CMV-seronegative. The CDR3 runs from the conserved cysteine through the conserved F or W. The D gene is left open where the match is weak. Expanded clones are given a class, and other clones once, few, many or no size at all.

size: -; V: TRBV11-1; J: TRBJ2-5; D: TRBD2; CDR3: CASSLGSGVRTQYF; DNA: TGTGCCAGCAGCTTAGGGAGCGGGGTCAGGACCCAGTACTTC
size: -; V: TRBV6-5; J: TRBJ2-1; D: -; CDR3: CASNQGRAYNEQFF; DNA: TGTGCCAGCAACCAGGGGAGAGCCTACAATGAGCAGTTCTTC
size: -; V: TRBV23-1; J: TRBJ2-5; D: -; CDR3: CASTPEAGRGETQYF; DNA: TGCGCCAGCACTCCCGAGGCCGGCCGCGGGGAGACCCAGTACTTC
size: -; V: TRBV4-3; J: TRBJ1-5; D: -; CDR3: CASHRDNSSNQPQHF; DNA: TGCGCCAGTCACCGGGACAACTCTAGCAATCAGCCCCAGCATTTT
size: -; V: TRBV19; J: TRBJ1-3; D: -; CDR3: CASSLQFSGNTIYF; DNA: TGTGCCAGTAGTCTGCAGTTCTCTGGAAACACCATATATTTT
size: few; V: TRBV28; J: TRBJ1-4; D: -; CDR3: CASRPPRVGAKKLFF; DNA: TGTGCCAGCAGACCTCCCAGGGTCGGCGCGAAAAAACTGTTTTTT
size: -; V: TRBV7-2; J: TRBJ2-1; D: -; CDR3: CASSFSGGDEQFF; DNA: TGTGCCAGCAGCTTTAGCGGAGGGGATGAGCAGTTCTTC
size: few; V: TRBV7-6; J: TRBJ2-1; D: -; CDR3: CASSLVAGRYNEQFF; DNA: TGTGCCAGCAGCTTAGTGGCGGGGAGATACAATGAGCAGTTCTTC
size: -; V: TRBV7-2; J: TRBJ2-7; D: TRBD2; CDR3: CASSLWTSGSEQYF; DNA: TGTGCCAGCAGCTTATGGACTAGCGGGAGCGAGCAGTACTTC
size: -; V: TRBV4-2; J: TRBJ1-5; D: -; CDR3: CASSPGAGGGKPQHF; DNA: TGTGCCAGCAGCCCAGGGGCGGGGGGGGGAAAGCCCCAGCATTTT
size: -; V: TRBV14; J: TRBJ2-7; D: -; CDR3: CASSQGHPNEQYF; DNA: TGTGCCAGCAGCCAAGGCCATCCTAACGAGCAGTACTTC
size: -; V: TRBV7-2; J: TRBJ2-5; D: -; CDR3: CASSSQGFQETQYF; DNA: TGTGCCAGCAGTTCCCAGGGGTTCCAAGAGACCCAGTACTTC
size: -; V: TRBV7-8; J: TRBJ1-1; D: TRBD1; CDR3: CASSLGTGAEAFF; DNA: TGTGCCAGCAGCTTAGGGACAGGGGCTGAAGCTTTCTTT
size: -; V: TRBV2; J: TRBJ1-5; D: TRBD1; CDR3: CATGTGLNQPQHF; DNA: TGTGCCACTGGGACAGGCCTCAATCAGCCCCAGCATTTT
size: -; V: TRBV5-1; J: TRBJ2-5; D: -; CDR3: CASSLGAGQETQYF; DNA: TGCGCCAGCAGCTTGGGGGCAGGGCAAGAGACCCAGTACTTC
size: -; V: TRBV5-6; J: TRBJ2-7; D: -; CDR3: CASSLRDSAYEQYF; DNA: TGTGCCAGCAGCTTACGGGACTCCGCCTACGAGCAGTACTTC
size: -; V: TRBV7-9; J: TRBJ1-2; D: -; CDR3: CASSPRDYGYTF; DNA: TGTGCCAGCAGCCCCAGGGACTATGGCTACACCTTC
size: -; V: TRBV4-2; J: TRBJ1-2; D: TRBD1; CDR3: CASSQEGTGKRNYGYTF; DNA: TGTGCCAGCAGCCAAGAAGGGACAGGGAAACGTAACTATGGCTACACCTTC
size: -; V: TRBV5-5; J: TRBJ1-1; D: -; CDR3: CASSLTAYTEAFF; DNA: TGTGCCAGCAGCTTGACAGCCTACACTGAAGCTTTCTTT
size: -; V: TRBV5-1; J: TRBJ1-4; D: TRBD1; CDR3: CASSIGQGGHEKLFF; DNA: TGCGCCAGCAGCATTGGACAGGGTGGGCATGAAAAACTGTTTTTT
size: -; V: TRBV27; J: TRBJ2-5; D: TRBD1; CDR3: CASSPRTGGETQYF; DNA: TGTGCCAGCAGTCCTCGGACAGGGGGAGAGACCCAGTACTTC
size: -; V: TRBV5-1; J: TRBJ2-2; D: -; CDR3: CASSFTDTGELFF; DNA: TGCGCCAGCAGCTTTACGGACACCGGGGAGCTGTTTTTT
size: -; V: TRBV7-2; J: TRBJ2-7; D: TRBD2; CDR3: CASSLDPAGTSYEQYF; DNA: TGTGCCAGCAGCTTAGATCCAGCGGGGACTTCCTACGAGCAGTACTTC
size: once; V: TRBV30; J: TRBJ1-5; D: TRBD1; CDR3: CAWRRKGTASNQPQHF; DNA: TGTGCCTGGAGAAGGAAGGGGACAGCTAGCAATCAGCCCCAGCATTTT